This entry describes one TCR beta chain. What it binds is not known. Germline CDR1 SNHLY, CDR2 FYNNEI. The CDR3 contains 15 residues. V shed 4 bases and J shed 3 bases, with 13 bases lying between them. The data were taken from a study of shared clonotypes between healthy human individuals. Study conclusions and caveats: How much donors shared clonotypes was expected to be affected by sequencing depth.

Data came from immunoSEQ multiplex PCR; TCRdb stores just in-frame clones and leaves some out. The sample has approximately 2.4 million clones, around 95% seen once; the top ten hold about 0.13%. This chain links TRBV2 with TRBJ2-1, with TRBD2 as a possible D gene (7 bases). This receptor was obtained from a man aged 18 to 30 in good health. The sequenced material came from naive CD4+ T cells sorted from blood. Subset here: CD45RA+ positively selected. CDR3 DNA: TGTGCCAGCAGTGCGGGGGGCTTGTTCTACAATGAGCAGTTCTTC. Translating gives CASSAGGLFYNEQFF. The full variable domain, in which reference TRBV2 and TRBJ2-1 provide the parts outside the CDR3, is EPEVTQTPSHQVTQMGQEVILRCVPISNHLYFYWYRQILGQKVEFLVSFYNNEISEKSEIFDDQFSVERPDGSNFTLKIRSTKLEDSAMYFCASSAGGLFYNEQFFGPGTRLTVL.